One sample yielded the 25 T cell receptor beta chains listed below, sequenced in a study of patients and donors after allogeneic stem cell transplantation. TCRdb fed the RT-PCR reads into MiXCR, producing one record per CDR3 protein. In the table there are 150,000 to 200,000 distinct CDR3 sequences, 24% of which are singletons. The specimen sequenced was blood, either unsorted or a sorted T cell fraction (not recorded which). The source of these receptors is a human donor who was either an allogeneic HSCT recipient or a stem cell or donor lymphocyte infusion donor (not recorded which). It is not recorded whose cells these are; they may come from a transplant donor.

This clonotype was detected many times. CDR3 protein: CASSQENYQGDEKLFF. The CDR3 nucleotides are TGCGCCAGCAGCCAAGAGAATTACCAGGGAGACGAAAAACTGTTTTTT. The genes are TRBV4-1 and TRBJ1-4; tentative D call: TRBD1 (5 bases). Germline assignment: CDR1 MGHRA and CDR2 YSYEKL. V was cut by 0 bases and J by 8 bases, with 16 bases left in between. This CDR3 region has 16 residues.

This chain links TRBV7-6 with TRBJ1-3; D is possibly TRBD1 (5 bases). The germline V and J ends were trimmed by 5 bases and 0 bases, with 11 bases remaining between them. CDR3 length: 15 residues. Germline CDR1 SGHVS, CDR2 FNYEAQ. This CDR3 is CASSQDSGSGNTIYF. The CDR3 coding sequence is TGTGCCAGCAGCCAAGACAGCGGCTCTGGAAACACCATATATTTT.

The gene calls are TRBV29-1 and TRBJ2-7; D gene uncertain. CDR1 is SQVTM and CDR2 is ANQGSEA in the germline V gene. This CDR3 comprises 13 residues. V gave up 7 bases and J gave up 12 bases, with 25 bases separating them. CDR3 sequence reads: CSATNPGCRCRYF. DNA for the CDR3: TGCAGCGCCACAAACCCTGGCTGCCGCTGTCGGTACTTC.

This clonotype came up a few times. The V call is TRBV12-3 or TRBV12-4, the J call TRBJ2-1, with D perhaps matching TRBD2 (5 bases). The CDR3 is 13 residues long. Trimming cost V 7 bases and J 4 bases, with 11 bases left between them. The DNA of the CDR3 is TGTGCCAGCATCCCGGGGTTTTACAATGAGCAGTTCTTC. It codes for CASIPGFYNEQFF.

This clonotype was seen more than once but under ten times. The chain's CDR3 is CASSLSRTGATLANYGYTF. The DNA for the CDR3 is TGCGCCAGCAGCTTGAGTAGAACAGGGGCAACTCTCGCTAACTATGGCTACACCTTC. The chain links TRBV5-1 to TRBJ1-2; TRBD1 agrees at 7 bases. The junction had 15 bases not matched to a gene; V was cut back by 1 base and J by 0 bases. Germline values: CDR1 SGHRS, CDR2 YFSETQ. There are 19 residues in the CDR3. The full variable domain, its missing parts supplied by reference TRBV5-1 and TRBJ1-2, is KAGVTQTPRYLIKTRGQQVTLSCSPISGHRSVSWYQQTPGQGLQFLFEYFSETQRNKGNFPGRFSGRQFSNSRSEMNVSTLELGDSALYLCASSLSRTGATLANYGYTFGSGTRLTVV.

The table lists this clonotype with a few counts. The chain couples TRBV27 to TRBJ1-4; D possibly corresponds to TRBD1 (5 bases). V was clipped by 6 bases and J by 7 bases, with 18 bases between them. CDR1 MNHEY and CDR2 SMNVEV come from the germline V gene (reference sequence). The length of the CDR3 is 15 residues. The CDR3 DNA reads TGTGCCAGCAGCCCCAGCCCGGCAGGGCGTGAAAAACTGTTTTTT. It is translated as CASSPSPAGREKLFF.

This clonotype has just a few counts. The chain is built from TRBV24-1 and TRBJ2-7; 10 bases align to TRBD1. J lost 5 bases, V lost 2 bases, and 5 bases had no gene match. In germline, CDR1 is KGHDR, CDR2 SFDVKD. This CDR3 comprises 15 residues. DNA of the CDR3: TGTGCCACCAGTGATTCGGGACAGGGGCAGAACGAGCAGTACTTC. It is translated as CATSDSGQGQNEQYF.

This clonotype was detected a few times. The chain combines TRBV20-1 with TRBJ2-1, with D perhaps TRBD2 (5 bases). CDR3 size: 15 residues. Germline loops: CDR1 DFQATT, CDR2 SNEGSKA (reference sequence). V dropped 5 bases and J dropped 6 bases, with 20 bases sitting between them. For the CDR3, the DNA is TGCAGTGCTTCTCATCCTCCTGGAGGTTTCAATGAGCAGTTCTTC. It codes for CSASHPPGGFNEQFF.

This clonotype has more than one count but fewer than ten. J is TRBJ1-3 and V is TRBV25-1; D is undetermined. This CDR3 spans 12 amino acids. The V gene's germline CDR1 is MGHDK and CDR2 SYGVNS. V was trimmed by 2 bases and J by 6 bases, leaving 5 bases between them. The CDR3 nucleotides are TGTGCCAGCAGTGAAAACGAAAACACCATATATTTT. Its translation: CASSENENTIYF.

The genes are TRBV9 and TRBJ2-3; 11 bases are shared with TRBD2. Germline loops: CDR1 SGDLS, CDR2 YYNGEE. This CDR3 comprises 17 residues. Trimming at V came to 3 bases and at J to 2 bases, leaving 8 bases not matched to a gene. The CDR3 loop is CASSAFLSGRATDTQYF. CDR3 nucleotides: TGTGCCAGCAGCGCATTCCTTAGCGGGAGGGCCACAGATACGCAGTATTTT.

This clonotype appeared a few times. The rearrangement joins TRBV3-1 to TRBJ2-7, with TRBD2 matching 7 bases. The CDR3 covers 14 residues. The trim removed 1 base at V and 4 bases at J, leaving 4 bases unmatched. Per the germline V gene, CDR1 is LGHDT and CDR2 is YNNKEL (reference sequence). CDR3 sequence (DNA): TGTGCCAGCAGCCAAGCCGGGACTATTTACGAGCAGTACTTC. Translating it yields CASSQAGTIYEQYF.

The chain joins TRBV6-2 or TRBV6-3 to TRBJ2-1, with a tentative D call TRBD2 (5 bases). The CDR3 spans 16 residues. Trimming cost V 5 bases and J 4 bases, with 18 bases left between them. The germline gives CDR1 MNHEY, CDR2 SVGEGT. In DNA, the CDR3 is TGTGCCAGCAGTCCGGGCTCGGCTAGCCTTTACAATGAGCAGTTCTTC. Amino acids: CASSPGSASLYNEQFF.

The chain uses TRBV14 and TRBJ1-2; D unclear. CDR3 length equals 16 residues. Trimming took off 0 bases at V and 5 bases at J, with 16 bases between the two ends. Germline lookup yields CDR1 SGHDN and CDR2 FVKESK. The CDR3 sequence: CASSQDRLGIPYGYTF. The DNA of the CDR3 is TGTGCCAGCAGCCAAGATCGTCTGGGGATACCGTATGGCTACACCTTC.

CDR3 nucleotides: TGTGCCAGCAGCGTCAACGATCGTTCGGGCTACACCTTC. Translation: CASSVNDRSGYTF. The V gene is TRBV9, the J gene TRBJ1-2; D is ambiguous. This CDR3 region has 13 residues. V lost 2 bases, J lost 8 bases, and 13 bases lay in between. The germline V gene has CDR1 SGDLS and CDR2 YYNGEE.

The rearrangement joins TRBV12-3 or TRBV12-4 to TRBJ1-3; D is unresolved. CDR3 size: 14 residues. V shed 3 bases and J shed 0 bases, with 6 bases lying between them. CDR3 region: CASSFGSSGNTIYF. The CDR3 nucleotides are TGTGCCAGCAGTTTCGGGAGCTCTGGAAACACCATATATTTT.

In this sample, this clonotype turned up a few times. This chain links TRBV27 with TRBJ1-1, with TRBD1 matching 8 bases. This CDR3 contains 15 residues. Germline CDR1 and CDR2: MNHEY and SMNVEV (reference sequence). Unmatched junction bases numbered 9, after V lost 5 bases and J lost 4 bases. The CDR3 here is CASSRTWTGITEAFF. CDR3 DNA: TGTGCCAGCAGTAGAACCTGGACAGGGATCACTGAAGCTTTCTTT.

The CDR3 DNA reads TGTGCCAGCAGTGCTTCCTACAATGAGCAGTTCTTC. Amino acids: CASSASYNEQFF. This sequence joins TRBV12-3 or TRBV12-4 and TRBJ2-1; D is uncertain. The CDR3 consists of 12 residues. Trimming took off 5 bases at V and 1 base at J, with 3 bases between the two ends.

Ten or more counts support this clonotype. CDR3 bases: TGTGCCAGCAGCTTTGTTCAGGGTCAGCCCCAGCATTTT. This gives the protein CASSFVQGQPQHF. J is TRBJ1-5 and V is TRBV7-2; D is possibly TRBD1 (5 bases). Germline V lookup: CDR1 SGHTA, CDR2 FQGNSA. The CDR3 contains 13 residues. V lost 3 bases, J lost 6 bases, and 9 bases lay in between.

This clonotype was observed a few times. This rearrangement joins TRBV3-1 to TRBJ2-3; D gene uncertain. Germline V gives CDR1 LGHDT, CDR2 YNNKEL (reference sequence). The CDR3 is 17 amino acids. V shed 0 bases and J shed 1 base, with 14 bases lying between them. This CDR3 is CASSQEYETVGTDTQYF. The CDR3 DNA is TGTGCCAGCAGCCAAGAGTACGAGACGGTCGGCACAGATACGCAGTATTTT.

The chain couples TRBV30 to TRBJ1-1; D ambiguous. V lost 2 bases and J 1 base, leaving 5 bases between the germline ends. Per germline, CDR1 GTSNPN and CDR2 SVGIG (reference sequence). CDR3 size: 12 residues. The chain's CDR3 is CAWSRTNTEAFF. The CDR3 region has the DNA TGTGCCTGGAGTAGGACGAACACTGAAGCTTTCTTT.

The chain joins TRBV5-1 to TRBJ2-7, with unresolved D. Germline V gene data show CDR1 as SGHRS and CDR2 as YFSETQ. V shed 2 bases and J shed 4 bases, with 10 bases lying between them. This CDR3 has 13 amino acids. The CDR3 spells CASSFLGIYEQYF. In nucleotides, the CDR3 is TGCGCCAGCAGCTTTCTAGGGATTTACGAGCAGTACTTC.

V gene TRBV7-8 combines with J gene TRBJ1-3; no clear D gene. The CDR3 has 15 residues. The V end was cut by 4 bases, the J end by 4 bases, with 14 bases between. In germline, CDR1 is SGHVS, CDR2 FQNEAQ. The CDR3 DNA reads TGTGCCAGCAGCTCAGAGCAGGTCCTAGGAAACACCATATATTTT. Translated: CASSSEQVLGNTIYF.

This chain joins TRBV10-2 and TRBJ2-1; the D gene could be TRBD1 or TRBD2 (6 bases each). CDR1 is WSHSY, CDR2 SAAADI, per germline. CDR3 length: 17 amino acids. The V and J ends lost 0 bases and 4 bases respectively, with 16 bases between them. The CDR3 spells CASSESGGGDFYNEQFF. CDR3 sequence (DNA): TGCGCCAGCAGTGAGTCGGGGGGCGGGGACTTTTACAATGAGCAGTTCTTC.

The V gene is TRBV27, the J gene TRBJ1-2; 7 bases align to TRBD1. The J segment lost 5 bases and the V segment lost 6 bases, leaving 6 bases of the junction unmatched. The length of the CDR3 is 13 residues. The germline V gene encodes CDR1 MNHEY and CDR2 SMNVEV (reference sequence). CDR3 amino acids: CASSPRGKYGYTF. CDR3 bases: TGTGCCAGCAGCCCCAGGGGGAAATATGGCTACACCTTC.

The chain carries TRBV28 and TRBJ2-7; a weak D match, TRBD2 (5 bases). CDR3 size: 13 residues. Between the trimmed V and J ends, which lost 5 bases and 4 bases, there was a span of 12 bases. Germline CDR1 and CDR2: MDHEN and SYDVKM. The CDR3 nucleotides read TGTGCCAGCAGTCCGGGGAGAAGGTACGAGCAGTACTTC. It specifies CASSPGRRYEQYF.